Given below is one T cell receptor beta chain in context. The sample originates from a study of blood T cell repertoires in COVID-19. Overall study context: The United States, Italy and Spain provided the acute and convalescent COVID-19 samples.

V lost 1 base and J lost 4, with 16 bases in between. Germline V CDR1 and CDR2: SGHAT, FQNNGV. The CDR3 length is 16 residues. The data were produced by immunoSEQ multiplex PCR, yet TCRdb's version contains in-frame clones alone and is incomplete. Seen here are 150,000 or so clones, approximately 82% observed once, and the top ten hold nearly 15%. This TCR came from a human donor with acute or convalescent COVID-19. The donor label of this sample is uncertain. The sequenced sample was peripheral blood. The J gene is TRBJ2-5, the V gene TRBV11-2, with D perhaps matching TRBD2 (7 bases). The CDR3, as DNA: TGTGCCAGCAGCTTAGTTCTGAGGGGGGGTTTAGAGACCCAGTACTTC. Protein sequence: CASSLVLRGGLETQYF. Full variable domain (missing parts from reference TRBV11-2 and TRBJ2-5): EAGVAQSPRYKIIEKRQSVAFWCNPISGHATLYWYQQILGQGPKLLIQFQNNGVVDDSQLPKDRFSAERLKGVDSTLKIQPAKLEDSAVYLCASSLVLRGGLETQYFGPGTRLLVL.